This T cell receptor beta chain was sequenced during a study of blood T cell repertoires in COVID-19. Original handling: Reference gene primer amplification yielded estimated nucleated cell counts. The method was immunoSEQ multiplex PCR; TCRdb's version includes in-frame clones alone and lacks a portion of them. V and J calls and clone size follow that table, whereas D and trimming were derived from the DNA. The data hold 150,000 to 200,000 clones, with around 81% observed a single time. Germline CDR1 and CDR2: LGHDT and YNNKEL (reference sequence). CDR3 length: 15 residues. Trimming left V 2 bases short and J 2 bases short, with 12 bases between.

The clonotype originates from a man aged 55-75 years with active or convalescent COVID-19. Sequencing input: peripheral blood. This chain joins TRBV3-1 (or the pseudogene TRBV3-2) and TRBJ1-2; D uncertain. CDR3 sequence reads: CASSQTTRQNYGYTF. CDR3 nucleotides: TGTGCCAGCAGCCAAACGACTCGTCAAAACTATGGCTACACCTTC.